This record looks at one TCR beta chain sequence and its context. Its specificity is not known. TRB cDNA was prepared as libraries by UMI-labeled 5' RACE. Reprocessing the 5' RACE reads, TCRdb reports a single entry for every CDR3 protein and omits DNA. The table lists about 130,000 distinct CDR3 sequences. The data originate from a study of CXCR3-negative and CXCR3-positive naive CD8 T cells. The study sorted every CD8+ T cell subset in triplicate at about 270,000 cells each. Cells that were CD45RO-CCR7+CD27+CD95- constituted naive CD8+ T cells. Broader study findings: The level of CXCR3 expression partially decreased after cryopreservation; the majority of assays used fresh PBMCs. Hydrophobicity was higher for TRB CDR3s found in CXCR3-positive naive cells than in CXCR3-negative naive cells.

From germline, CDR1 is SEHNR and CDR2 FQNEAQ (reference sequence). The CDR3 spans 13 residues. The sequence came from a human donor in good health. Some clones in this sample may be carry-over from other donors' samples. This chain connects TRBV7-9 to TRBJ1-1. Sequencing input: naive CXCR3+ CD8+ T cells from blood. Subset reported: CD45RO-CCR7+CD27+CD95- naive CD8+ T cells expressing CXCR3 (TNR3+). The CDR3 reads CASSSVGITEAFF.